The 20 T cell receptor beta chains listed next were all sequenced from one sample in a study of CD8 T cells in ankylosing spondylitis. MiXCR was run by TCRdb on the 5' RACE reads, yielding one entry per CDR3 protein. The repertoire includes some 240,000 distinct CDR3 sequences, 8.6% of them detected once, and approximately 6.3% sits in the top ten. Sequencing used blood, either unsorted or a sorted T cell fraction (not recorded which). The receptors originated from a male donor with ankylosing spondylitis or in good health (not recorded which).

This chain uses TRBV30 with TRBJ1-5; D possibly corresponds to TRBD1 (6 bases). CDR1 is GTSNPN, CDR2 SVGIG, per germline (reference sequence). CDR3 size: 13 residues. V lost 3 bases, J lost 8 bases, and 14 bases lay in between. The chain's CDR3 is CAWSAARGEPQHF. The CDR3, as DNA: TGTGCCTGGAGCGCGGCCAGGGGAGAGCCCCAGCATTTT.

In this sample, this clonotype turned up many times. The V call is TRBV30, the J call TRBJ1-2; 8 bases fit TRBD1. The CDR3 is 13 amino acids. Germline trimming cut 2 bases from V and 4 bases from J; bases unmatched to any gene: 3. From germline, CDR1 is GTSNPN and CDR2 SVGIG (reference sequence). CDR3 bases: TGTGCCTGGAGTTACAGGGGGATCTATGGCTACACCTTC. Protein: CAWSYRGIYGYTF.

As for this clonotype: A much larger clone differs from this one at a single base, so this may be a read error. The rearrangement links TRBV7-9 to TRBJ1-6; D possibly corresponds to TRBD1 (5 bases). The V gene lost 11 bases and the J gene lost 6 bases, with 17 bases spanning the gap. This CDR3 has 14 amino acids. Germline V lookup: CDR1 SEHNR, CDR2 FQNEAQ (reference sequence). CDR3: CACLTQGINSPLHF. DNA for the CDR3: TGTGCCTGCCTTACCCAGGGAATTAATTCACCCCTCCACTTT.

V and J are TRBV20-1 and TRBJ2-1; 9 bases are a match to TRBD2. Germline CDR1 DFQATT, CDR2 SNEGSKA (reference sequence). V lost 3 bases, J lost 6 bases, and 12 bases stayed unmatched. The CDR3 covers 16 residues. The CDR3 DNA sequence: TGCAGTGCTAGGGAGGCCCTCCGGCGGGGGGGCAATGAGCAGTTCTTC. It codes for CSAREALRRGGNEQFF.

This clonotype occurred a few times. This rearrangement joins TRBV30 to TRBJ1-2, with D uncertain. The length of the CDR3 is 15 residues. Germline V CDR1 and CDR2: GTSNPN, SVGIG (reference sequence). V was cut by 0 bases and J by 6 bases, with 17 bases left in between. CDR3 coding DNA: TGTGCCTGGAGTGTAAGCGCAGGAGGGCTCGATGGCTACACCTTC. It is translated as CAWSVSAGGLDGYTF.

As concerns this clonotype: A read error may be the cause here, since a much bigger clone is one base away. The CDR3 carries no conserved terminal phenylalanine or tryptophan, so it likely arises from a read error. The chain has TRBV15 and TRBJ2-3; no clear D. Trimming left V 0 bases short and J 6 bases short, with 13 bases between. The CDR3 totals 15 residues. Germline V gene lookup returns CDR1 LNHNV and CDR2 YYDKDF (reference sequence). The CDR3 protein is CATSREARWADTQYS. As DNA, the CDR3 is TGTGCCACCAGCAGAGAGGCGAGGTGGGCGGATACGCAGTATTCT.

This clonotype was picked up many times. The genes are TRBV20-1 and TRBJ2-1; 12 bases are a match to TRBD2. After removal of 3 bases from V and 4 bases from J, the junction contained 13 bases not matched to a gene. The germline V gene has CDR1 DFQATT and CDR2 SNEGSKA (reference sequence). This CDR3 has 18 residues. CDR3 region: CSASVGLAGIPTYNEQFF. In DNA, the CDR3 is TGCAGTGCTAGCGTTGGACTAGCGGGAATACCCACTTACAATGAGCAGTTCTTC.

This clonotype was recorded at least ten times. V gene TRBV7-9 combines with J gene TRBJ2-1; D is perhaps TRBD2 (6 bases). V was clipped by 11 bases and J by 7 bases, with 18 bases between them. The CDR3 has 13 amino acids. Germline assignment: CDR1 SEHNR and CDR2 FQNEAQ (reference sequence). CDR3 nucleotides: TGTGCCCCGGGGGAGCCCAATAGGAATGAGCAGTTCTTC. Its protein is CAPGEPNRNEQFF.

This clonotype has a count of ten or more. V and J are TRBV5-1 and TRBJ1-1; 7 nucleotides agree with TRBD1. The CDR3 consists of 13 residues. The germline V gene encodes CDR1 SGHRS and CDR2 YFSETQ. The junction had 5 bases not matched to a gene; V was cut back by 4 bases and J by 5 bases. The CDR3 spells CASSPGGLTEAFF. The CDR3 nucleotides read TGCGCCAGCAGCCCAGGGGGATTGACTGAAGCTTTCTTT.

This clonotype has a count of ten or more. The CDR3 reads CASSFRTSGRSDTQYF. The CDR3 DNA reads TGCGCCAGCAGCTTCCGGACTAGCGGGAGGTCCGATACGCAGTATTTT. The chain recombines TRBV5-1 with TRBJ2-3; 14 bases match TRBD2. V shed 2 bases and J 6 bases; nucleotides not matched to a gene: 5. This CDR3 spans 16 amino acids. The V gene's germline CDR1 is SGHRS and CDR2 YFSETQ.

At least ten counts were recorded for this clonotype. This chain links TRBV5-1 with TRBJ1-1, with D hard to call. Deletions cut 4 bases from V and 1 base from J, with 5 bases between. The CDR3 consists of 12 residues. Germline CDR1 and CDR2: SGHRS and YFSETQ. The DNA of the CDR3 is TGCGCCAGCAGCGAGGAGAACACTGAAGCTTTCTTT. Translation gives CASSEENTEAFF.

This clonotype was detected many times. The chain carries TRBV20-1 and TRBJ1-6, with no clear D. The CDR3 is made up of 15 amino acids. CDR1 is DFQATT, CDR2 SNEGSKA, per germline (reference sequence). V shed 6 bases and J shed 0 bases, with 12 bases lying between them. The CDR3 reads CSANAVGSYNSPLHF. CDR3 DNA: TGCAGTGCCAACGCCGTGGGCTCCTATAATTCACCCCTCCACTTT.

This clonotype appeared many times. The rearrangement uses TRBV7-9 and TRBJ2-3; tentatively, D is TRBD2 (5 bases). Germline V gene lookup returns CDR1 SEHNR and CDR2 FQNEAQ (reference sequence). Trimming removed 5 bases at V and 2 bases at J, with 17 bases between. The CDR3 extends over 16 amino acids. DNA of the CDR3: TGTGCCAGCAGCCGCGGCCCCAAGCGGCCCACAGATACGCAGTATTTT. Translating it yields CASSRGPKRPTDTQYF.

In its sample, this clonotype was seen many times. The rearrangement joins TRBV10-3 to TRBJ1-6, with D uncertain. The length of the CDR3 is 12 residues. V was clipped by 3 bases and J by 8 bases, with 5 bases between them. In germline, CDR1 is ENHRY, CDR2 SYGVKD. The DNA for the CDR3 is TGTGCCATCAGTGAATGGGATTCACCCCTCCACTTT. This translates into CAISEWDSPLHF.

The table lists this clonotype with many counts. V gene TRBV6-5 combines with J gene TRBJ2-3; possibly TRBD1 or TRBD2 for D (5 bases each). V gave up 0 bases and J gave up 6 bases, with 13 bases separating them. The CDR3 has 15 residues. Germline V gene lookup returns CDR1 MNHEY and CDR2 SVGAGI. Here the CDR3 reads CASSYSEERGDTQYF. The CDR3 bases are TGTGCCAGCAGTTACTCGGAGGAGAGGGGTGATACGCAGTATTTT.

The rearrangement links TRBV2 to TRBJ1-1; D perhaps matches TRBD1 (5 bases). CDR1 is SNHLY and CDR2 is FYNNEI in the germline V gene. The CDR3 consists of 13 residues. V lost 7 bases to trimming and J lost 3 bases, with 12 bases between them. This CDR3 reads CASIEGLYTEAFF. In nucleotides, the CDR3 is TGTGCCAGCATCGAGGGGCTGTACACTGAAGCTTTCTTT.

This clonotype occurred a few times. The chain employs TRBV11-2 and TRBJ2-3; D could derive from TRBD1 or TRBD2 (5 bases each). The CDR3 contains 14 residues. Germline V CDR1 and CDR2: SGHAT, FQNNGV. Trimming shortened V by 5 bases and J by 11 bases, and 20 bases separated the two germline ends. CDR3 DNA sequence: TGTGCCAGCAGCCACCGGGACCCCGAGCGTGGGCAGTATTTT. It is translated as CASSHRDPERGQYF.

This clonotype was detected many times. V and J are TRBV7-2 and TRBJ2-1; D gene unclear. CDR3 length equals 14 residues. In germline, CDR1 is SGHTA, CDR2 FQGNSA. Trimming took off 1 base at V and 5 bases at J, with 9 bases between the two ends. This CDR3 reads CASSLVFADNEQFF. The CDR3 DNA follows: TGTGCCAGCAGCTTAGTTTTTGCGGACAATGAGCAGTTCTTC.

The V gene is TRBV30, the J gene TRBJ2-1; a weak D match, TRBD2 (5 bases). The CDR3 contains 14 residues. The germline CDR1 and CDR2 sequences are GTSNPN and SVGIG (reference sequence). Trimming took off 5 bases at V and 3 bases at J, with 14 bases between the two ends. Written as DNA, the CDR3 is TGTGCCTGGGGTCTAAACGGGAACTACAATGAGCAGTTCTTC. The encoded protein is CAWGLNGNYNEQFF.

This clonotype was counted many times. The genes are TRBV7-9 and TRBJ2-1, with 7 positions matching TRBD2. Germline V gene sequence: CDR1 SEHNR, CDR2 FQNEAQ (reference sequence). The CDR3 spans 15 residues. V trimming: 5 bases; J trimming: 6 bases; junction bases outside the gene matches: 10. The CDR3 DNA follows: TGTGCCAGCAGCCCAAGGACTAGATTGAGCAATGAGCAGTTCTTC. Translated: CASSPRTRLSNEQFF.